Sequencing of this TCR beta chain was carried out in a study of CD8 T cells in Susac syndrome. A quantity of roughly 0.5 to 1 ug RNA underwent reverse transcription using random hexamers. Amplification of TCR beta CDR3 was carried out by immunoSEQ multiplex PCR, which covered 54 Vbeta and 13 Jbeta segments. TCRdb passed the immunoSEQ multiplex PCR reads through MiXCR, listing each CDR3 protein once. The data hold tens of thousands of distinct CDR3 sequences, with under 95% observed a single time. The CDR3 is 15 residues long. Trimming pared 0 bases from V and 4 bases from J, leaving 15 bases between. Looked up from germline, CDR1 is SQVTM and CDR2 is ANQGSEA. The healthy controls were matched to patients by age and sex. Negative isolation was applied to CD8+ and CD4+ T cells, and FACS enrichment was applied to TEMRA cells.

Sequencing input: CD8+ T cells from PBMCs. This TCR came from a human donor in good health. This sequence joins TRBV29-1 and TRBJ2-5; TRBD2 is a possible D gene (6 bases). The CDR3 DNA is TGCAGCGTTGAAGATCTGTGGAGGGCGGGAGAGACCCAGTACTTC. This gives the protein CSVEDLWRAGETQYF.